This T cell receptor (beta chain) came from a study of T cell responses to AZD1222 COVID-19 vaccine. CDR3 length: 14 residues. V was trimmed by 4 bases and J by 1 base, leaving 11 bases between them. The germline CDR1 and CDR2 sequences are SEHNR and FQNEAQ (reference sequence). The table came from immunoSEQ multiplex PCR; TCRdb's copy has only in-frame clones and leaves some out. The sample yields about 82,000 clones, 85% to 90% seen once. This chain links TRBV7-9 with TRBJ2-7; D uncertain. The receptor was derived from an adult in good health. The specimen comprised peripheral blood, sampled on day 0 of AZD1222 vaccination. Here the CDR3 DNA reads TGTGCCAGCAGCTCCATCTGGGAATCCTACGAGCAGTACTTC. Translating gives CASSSIWESYEQYF.